This T cell receptor (beta chain) was identified during a study of T cells in narcolepsy. Turning to this clone: Antigen unknown.

Study-wide points: Healthy controls reportedly lacked the autoreactive clonotypes serially found in patients' blood. In some patient and control memory CD4+ samples, autoreactive clones were absent.

Germline CDR1 reads SGHRS; CDR2 reads YFSETQ. There are 14 residues in the CDR3. The germline V and J ends were trimmed by 3 bases and 1 base, with 10 bases remaining between them. Here immunoSEQ multiplex PCR was the method, and the copy in TCRdb shows in-frame clones only, minus some. The data show 35,000 or so clones, about 85% seen once. The genes are TRBV5-1 and TRBJ2-5; D gene ambiguous. Sequenced sample: CD45RA- memory CD4+ T cells from PBMCs. This clonotype was obtained from a human donor with narcolepsy. CDR3 nucleotides: TGCGCCAGCAGCTCCCGACGGAGCCAAGAGACCCAGTACTTC. Protein sequence: CASSSRRSQETQYF.